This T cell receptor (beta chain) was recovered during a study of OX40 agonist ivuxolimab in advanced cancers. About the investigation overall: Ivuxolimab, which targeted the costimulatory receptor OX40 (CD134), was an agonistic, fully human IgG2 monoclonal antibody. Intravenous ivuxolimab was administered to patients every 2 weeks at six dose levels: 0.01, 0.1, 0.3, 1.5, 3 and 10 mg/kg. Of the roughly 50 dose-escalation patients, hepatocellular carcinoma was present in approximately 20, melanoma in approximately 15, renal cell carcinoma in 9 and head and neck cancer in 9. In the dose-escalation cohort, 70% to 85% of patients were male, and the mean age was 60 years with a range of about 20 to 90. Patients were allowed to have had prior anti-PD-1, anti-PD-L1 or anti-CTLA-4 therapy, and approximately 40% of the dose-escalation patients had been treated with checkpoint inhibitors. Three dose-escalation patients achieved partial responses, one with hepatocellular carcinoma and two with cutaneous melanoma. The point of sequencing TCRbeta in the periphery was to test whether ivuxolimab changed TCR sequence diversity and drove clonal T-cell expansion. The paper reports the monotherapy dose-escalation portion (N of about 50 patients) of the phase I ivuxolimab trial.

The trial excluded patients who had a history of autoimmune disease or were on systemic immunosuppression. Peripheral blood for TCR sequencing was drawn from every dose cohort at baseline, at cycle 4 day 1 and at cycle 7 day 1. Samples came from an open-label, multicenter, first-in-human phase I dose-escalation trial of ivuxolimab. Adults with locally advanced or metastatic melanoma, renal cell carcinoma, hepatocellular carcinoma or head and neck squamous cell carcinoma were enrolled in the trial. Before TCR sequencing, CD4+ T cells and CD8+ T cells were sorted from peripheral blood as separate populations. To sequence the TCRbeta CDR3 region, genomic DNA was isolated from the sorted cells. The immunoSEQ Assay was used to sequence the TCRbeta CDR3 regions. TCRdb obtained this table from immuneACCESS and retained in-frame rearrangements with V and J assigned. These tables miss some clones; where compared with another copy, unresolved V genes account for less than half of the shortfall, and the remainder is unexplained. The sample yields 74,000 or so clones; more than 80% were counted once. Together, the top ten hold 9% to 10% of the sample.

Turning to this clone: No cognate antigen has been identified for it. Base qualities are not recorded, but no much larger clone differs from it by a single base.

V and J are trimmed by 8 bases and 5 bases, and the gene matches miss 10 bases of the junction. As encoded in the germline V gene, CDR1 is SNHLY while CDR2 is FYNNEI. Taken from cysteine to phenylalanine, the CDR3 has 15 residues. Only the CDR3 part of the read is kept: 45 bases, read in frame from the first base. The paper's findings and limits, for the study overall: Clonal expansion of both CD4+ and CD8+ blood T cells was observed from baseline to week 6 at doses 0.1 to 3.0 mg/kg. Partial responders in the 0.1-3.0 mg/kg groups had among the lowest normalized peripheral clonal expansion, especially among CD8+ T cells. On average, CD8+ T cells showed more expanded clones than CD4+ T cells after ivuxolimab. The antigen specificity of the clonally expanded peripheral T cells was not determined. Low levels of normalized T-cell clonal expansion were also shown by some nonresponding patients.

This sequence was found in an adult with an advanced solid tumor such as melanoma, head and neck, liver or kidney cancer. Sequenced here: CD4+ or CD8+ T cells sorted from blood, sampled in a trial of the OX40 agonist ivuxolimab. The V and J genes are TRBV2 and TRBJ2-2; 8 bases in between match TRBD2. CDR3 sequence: CASGSGSEGTGELFF. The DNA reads TGTGCCAGCGGAAGCGGGAGTGAAGGGACCGGGGAGCTGTTTTTT.